A single TCR beta chain is shown here with its context. As yet, its antigen is unknown. Other nucleotide sequences in the sample specify the same CDR3. Produced via immunoSEQ multiplex PCR; TCRdb's table is partial and in-frame only. Of about 350,000 clones listed, about 89% were seen once; the top ten hold roughly 5%. Germline loops: CDR1 SGHDT, CDR2 YYEEEE. V gave up 1 base and J gave up 4 bases, with 6 bases separating them. The CDR3 extends over 12 amino acids. Treatment indicated: roughly 20 received Ad26.COV2.S at low or high dose, single or two shots; several received placebo; per-sample allocation not given. Following the first vaccine or placebo injection, samples were taken on day 63. These data are taken from a study of Ad26.COV2.S vaccination and SARS-CoV-2 variants. As for the study in general: Ad26.COV2.S arm of COV1001 included the donor. Intramuscular Ad26.COV2.S at 5x10^10 or 1x10^11 viral particles.

Study-wide results and caveats: Vaccinees showed greater spike-specific TCR breadth than placebo recipients. Once vaccination had occurred, spike-specific CD8+ and CD4+ T cell responses reportedly showed substantial breadth.

The V gene is TRBV5-6, the J gene TRBJ2-7; D may correspond to TRBD1 or TRBD2 (5 bases each). Specimen: peripheral blood, collected in a trial of Ad26.COV2.S vaccine versus placebo. The sequence was obtained from a person aged 18-65 years who received the Ad26.COV2.S COVID-19 vaccine or a placebo. The CDR3 is CASSLWGYEQYF. DNA for the CDR3: TGTGCCAGCAGCTTGTGGGGGTACGAGCAGTACTTC.